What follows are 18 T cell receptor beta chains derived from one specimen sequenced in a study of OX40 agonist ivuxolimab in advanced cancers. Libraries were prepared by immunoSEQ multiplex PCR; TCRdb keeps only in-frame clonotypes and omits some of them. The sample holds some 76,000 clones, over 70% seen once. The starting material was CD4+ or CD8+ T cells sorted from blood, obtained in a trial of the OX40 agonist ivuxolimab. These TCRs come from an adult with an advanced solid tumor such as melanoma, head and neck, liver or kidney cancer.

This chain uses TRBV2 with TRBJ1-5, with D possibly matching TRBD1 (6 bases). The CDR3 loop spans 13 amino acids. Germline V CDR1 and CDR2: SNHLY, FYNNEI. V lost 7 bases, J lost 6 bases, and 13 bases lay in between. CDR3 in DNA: TGTGCCAGCAAGGGGGGTGGTATTCAGCCCCAGCATTTT. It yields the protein CASKGGGIQPQHF.

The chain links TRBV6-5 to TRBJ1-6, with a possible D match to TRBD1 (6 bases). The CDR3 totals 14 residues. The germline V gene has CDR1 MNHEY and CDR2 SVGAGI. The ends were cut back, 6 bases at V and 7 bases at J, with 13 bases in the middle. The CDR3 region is CASRPQGGNSPLHF. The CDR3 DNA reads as TGTGCCAGCAGACCACAGGGAGGAAATTCACCCCTCCACTTT.

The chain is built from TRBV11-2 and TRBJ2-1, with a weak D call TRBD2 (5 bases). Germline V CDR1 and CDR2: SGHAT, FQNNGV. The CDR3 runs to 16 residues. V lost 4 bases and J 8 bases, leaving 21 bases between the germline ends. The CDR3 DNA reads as TGTGCCAGCAGCTACCATAGCGCATCCCCAAGGTATGAGCAGTTCTTC. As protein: CASSYHSASPRYEQFF. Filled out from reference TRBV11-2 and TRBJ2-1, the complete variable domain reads EAGVAQSPRYKIIEKRQSVAFWCNPISGHATLYWYQQILGQGPKLLIQFQNNGVVDDSQLPKDRFSAERLKGVDSTLKIQPAKLEDSAVYLCASSYHSASPRYEQFFGPGTRLTVL.

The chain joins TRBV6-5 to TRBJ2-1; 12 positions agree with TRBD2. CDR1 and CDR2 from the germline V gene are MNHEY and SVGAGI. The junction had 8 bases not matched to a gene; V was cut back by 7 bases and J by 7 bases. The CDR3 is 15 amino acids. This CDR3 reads CASTNGLAGTNEQFF. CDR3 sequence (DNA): TGTGCCAGCACCAACGGACTAGCGGGAACTAATGAGCAGTTCTTC.

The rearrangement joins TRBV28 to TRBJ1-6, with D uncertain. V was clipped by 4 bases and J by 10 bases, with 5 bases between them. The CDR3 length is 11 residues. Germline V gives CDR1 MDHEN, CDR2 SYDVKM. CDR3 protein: CASSSESPLHF. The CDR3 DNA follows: TGTGCCAGCAGTTCCGAGTCACCCCTCCACTTT. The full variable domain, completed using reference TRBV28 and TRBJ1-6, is DVKVTQSSRYLVKRTGEKVFLECVQDMDHENMFWYRQDPGLGLRLIYFSYDVKMKEKGDIPEGYSVSREKKERFSLILESASTNQTSMYLCASSSESPLHFGNGTRLTVT.

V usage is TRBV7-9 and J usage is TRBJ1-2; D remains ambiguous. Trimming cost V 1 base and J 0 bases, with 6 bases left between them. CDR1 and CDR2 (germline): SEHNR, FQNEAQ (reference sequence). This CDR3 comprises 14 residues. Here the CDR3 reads CASSLGDANYGYTF. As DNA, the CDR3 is TGTGCCAGCAGCTTAGGTGATGCTAACTATGGCTACACCTTC.

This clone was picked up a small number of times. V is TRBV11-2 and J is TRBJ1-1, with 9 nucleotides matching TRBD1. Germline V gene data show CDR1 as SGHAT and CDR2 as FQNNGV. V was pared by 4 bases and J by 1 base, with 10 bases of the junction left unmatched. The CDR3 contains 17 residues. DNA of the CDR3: TGTGCCAGCAGCTCCTACAGGGGGCGCGTGGGGAACACTGAAGCTTTCTTT. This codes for CASSSYRGRVGNTEAFF.

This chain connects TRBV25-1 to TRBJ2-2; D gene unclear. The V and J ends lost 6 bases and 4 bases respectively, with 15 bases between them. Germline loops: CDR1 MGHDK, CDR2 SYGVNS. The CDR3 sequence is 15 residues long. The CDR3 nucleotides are TGTGCCAGCAGGAGTTTTGGTATCGGCACCGGGGAGCTGTTTTTT. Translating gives CASRSFGIGTGELFF.

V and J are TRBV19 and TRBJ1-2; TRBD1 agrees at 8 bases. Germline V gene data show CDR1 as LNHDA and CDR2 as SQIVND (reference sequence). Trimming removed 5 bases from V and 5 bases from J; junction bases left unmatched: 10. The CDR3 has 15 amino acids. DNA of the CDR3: TGTGCCAGTAGTCTAGCCGCGACAGGGGTTTATGGCTACACCTTC. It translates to CASSLAATGVYGYTF.

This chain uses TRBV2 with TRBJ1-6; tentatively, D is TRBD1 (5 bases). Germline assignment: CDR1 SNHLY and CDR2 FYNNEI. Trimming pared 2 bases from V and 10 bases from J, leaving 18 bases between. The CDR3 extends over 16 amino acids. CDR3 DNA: TGTGCCAGCAGTGAACGAGTGACAGCCAACGGGTCACCCCTCCACTTT. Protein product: CASSERVTANGSPLHF.

The CDR3 protein is CASSQGQGASYEQYF. The CDR3 DNA follows: TGTGCCAGCAGCCAAGGACAGGGGGCTTCCTACGAGCAGTACTTC. This chain links TRBV7-9 with TRBJ2-7; 11 nucleotides agree with TRBD1. Germline V gene data show CDR1 as SEHNR and CDR2 as FQNEAQ (reference sequence). CDR3 length: 15 residues. V dropped 5 bases and J dropped 1; count of bases not matched to a gene: 4.

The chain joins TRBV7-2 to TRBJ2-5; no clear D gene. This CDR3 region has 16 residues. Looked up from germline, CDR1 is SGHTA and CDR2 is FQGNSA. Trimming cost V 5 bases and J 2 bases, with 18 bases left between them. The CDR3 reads CASSPTDGLLQETQYF. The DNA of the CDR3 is TGTGCCAGCAGCCCAACCGACGGGCTATTACAAGAGACCCAGTACTTC.

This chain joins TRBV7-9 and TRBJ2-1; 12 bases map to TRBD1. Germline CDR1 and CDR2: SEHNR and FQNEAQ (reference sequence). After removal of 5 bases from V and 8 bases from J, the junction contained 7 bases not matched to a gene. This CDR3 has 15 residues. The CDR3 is CASSGGQGARDEQFF. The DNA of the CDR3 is TGTGCCAGCAGCGGGGGACAGGGGGCCAGAGATGAGCAGTTCTTC.

CDR3 region: CACPTGRGYTEAFF. The DNA for the CDR3 is TGTGCCTGTCCCACAGGGAGGGGATACACTGAAGCTTTCTTT. The chain has TRBV30 and TRBJ1-1; perhaps TRBD1 as D (6 bases). The CDR3 spans 14 residues. V dropped 6 bases and J dropped 3 bases, with 17 bases sitting between them. Looked up from germline, CDR1 is GTSNPN and CDR2 is SVGIG (reference sequence).

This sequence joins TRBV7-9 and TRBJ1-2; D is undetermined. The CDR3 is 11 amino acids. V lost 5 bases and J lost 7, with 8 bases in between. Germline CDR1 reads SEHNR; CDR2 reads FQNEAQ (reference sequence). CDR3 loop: CASSPPGGYTF. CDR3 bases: TGTGCCAGCAGCCCCCCGGGTGGCTACACCTTC.

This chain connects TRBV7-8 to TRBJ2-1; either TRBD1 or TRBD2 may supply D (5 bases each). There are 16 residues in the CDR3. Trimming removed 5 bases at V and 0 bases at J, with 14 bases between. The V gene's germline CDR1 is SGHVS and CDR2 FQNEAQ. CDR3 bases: TGTGCCAGCAGCCCCGGGACGGTTAGCTCCTACAATGAGCAGTTCTTC. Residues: CASSPGTVSSYNEQFF.

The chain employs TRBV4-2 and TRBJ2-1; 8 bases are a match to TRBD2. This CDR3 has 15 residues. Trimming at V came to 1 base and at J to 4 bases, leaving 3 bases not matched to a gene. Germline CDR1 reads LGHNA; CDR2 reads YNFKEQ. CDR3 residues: CASSQGRGGYNEQFF. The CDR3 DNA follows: TGTGCCAGCAGCCAAGGCCGGGGGGGATACAATGAGCAGTTCTTC.

The CDR3 DNA is TGCGCCAGCAGTGAGGGACAGCTAGCCAAAAACATTCAGTACTTC. It translates to CASSEGQLAKNIQYF. This chain joins TRBV10-2 and TRBJ2-4; D is possibly TRBD1 (6 bases). Trimming stripped 2 bases from V and 0 bases from J, with 8 bases between. The CDR3 has 15 residues. Germline CDR1 and CDR2: WSHSY and SAAADI.